This entry is about one TCR beta chain. Its target is unknown. This sample was included in a study of T cells in Graves' hyperthyroidism and ophthalmopathy. Study-wide background: Staff took peripheral blood when the initial diagnosis was made, before any treatment began.

Trimming left V 7 bases short and J 9 bases short, with 15 bases between. This CDR3 region has 12 residues. The study, taken as a whole, reports: Prediction of ophthalmopathy progression came a median around 6 months pre-onset. Separating ophthalmopathy from stable hyperthyroidism was achieved by a 13 V-J model.

RNA transcripts gave rise to amplified TCR beta CDR3 regions. An initial round of RT-PCR targeting the TCR CDR3 relied on the HTBI primer set. TCRdb re-derived calls from the multiplex PCR reads in MiXCR, one entry per CDR3 protein. The table lists 700,000 or so distinct CDR3 sequences, about a sixth of them singletons. Material: blood. This chain links TRBV12-3 or TRBV12-4 with TRBJ2-5; D is possibly TRBD2 (7 bases). The clonotype originates from a man between 18 and 29 years old with Graves' hyperthyroidism. CDR3 coding DNA: TGTGCCAGCAATTCCCGGGGGGCGGCCCAGTACTTC. Translated, it gives CASNSRGAAQYF.